This T cell receptor (beta chain) was profiled in a study of OX40 agonist ivuxolimab in advanced cancers. This table comes from immunoSEQ multiplex PCR, and its TCRdb copy is limited to in-frame clones, with some not included. Of approximately 81,000 clones in the sample, roughly 86% were seen once. A word on this clone: As yet, its antigen is unknown. At one of its ends the junction is not consistent with the germline gene, which may arise from a read error.

The CDR3 runs 17 residues. From germline, CDR1 is SGHDT and CDR2 YYEEEE. Points from the study as a whole: More expanded clones were seen, on average, in CD8+ T cells than in CD4+.

V is TRBV5-6 and J is TRBJ2-3; TRBD2 agrees at 10 bases. The TCR was taken from an adult with an advanced solid tumor such as melanoma, head and neck, liver or kidney cancer. The material sequenced was CD4+ or CD8+ T cells sorted from blood, taken in a trial of the OX40 agonist ivuxolimab. This chain's CDR3 is CASSVPGLAASTDTQYF. The CDR3 coding sequence is TGTGCCAGCAGCGTACCAGGACTAGCGGCTAGCACAGACACGCAGTATTTT.